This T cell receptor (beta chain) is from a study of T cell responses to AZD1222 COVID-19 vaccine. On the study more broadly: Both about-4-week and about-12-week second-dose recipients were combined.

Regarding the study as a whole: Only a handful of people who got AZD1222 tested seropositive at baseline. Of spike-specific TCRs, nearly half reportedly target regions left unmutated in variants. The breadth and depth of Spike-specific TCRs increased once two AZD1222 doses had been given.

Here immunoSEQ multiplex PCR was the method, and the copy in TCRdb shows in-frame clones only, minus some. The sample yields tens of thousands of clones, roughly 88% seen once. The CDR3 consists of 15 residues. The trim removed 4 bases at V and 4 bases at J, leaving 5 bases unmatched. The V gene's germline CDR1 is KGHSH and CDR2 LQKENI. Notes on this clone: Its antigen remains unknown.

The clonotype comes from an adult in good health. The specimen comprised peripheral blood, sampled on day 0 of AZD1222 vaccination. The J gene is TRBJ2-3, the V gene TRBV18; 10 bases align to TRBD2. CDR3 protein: CASSLTSGIADTQYF. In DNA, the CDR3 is TGTGCCAGCTCACTTACTAGCGGGATTGCAGATACGCAGTATTTT.